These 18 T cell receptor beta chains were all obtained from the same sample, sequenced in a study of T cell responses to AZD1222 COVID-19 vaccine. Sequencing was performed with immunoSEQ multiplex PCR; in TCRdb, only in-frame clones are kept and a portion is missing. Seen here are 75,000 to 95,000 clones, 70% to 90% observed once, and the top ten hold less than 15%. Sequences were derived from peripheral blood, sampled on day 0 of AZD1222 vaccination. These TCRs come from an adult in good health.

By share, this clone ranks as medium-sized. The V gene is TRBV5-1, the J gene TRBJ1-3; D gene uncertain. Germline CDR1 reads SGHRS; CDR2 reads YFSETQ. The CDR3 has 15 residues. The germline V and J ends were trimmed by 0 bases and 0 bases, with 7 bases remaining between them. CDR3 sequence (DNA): TGCGCCAGCAGCTTGGATTGGAGCTCTGGAAACACCATATATTTT. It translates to CASSLDWSSGNTIYF.

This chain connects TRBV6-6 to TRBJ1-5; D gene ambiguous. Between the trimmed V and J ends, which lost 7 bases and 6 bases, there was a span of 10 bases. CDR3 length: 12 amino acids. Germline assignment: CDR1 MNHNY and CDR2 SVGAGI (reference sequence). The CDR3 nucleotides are TGTGCCAGCAACCAGTTCGGTCAGCCCCAGCATTTT. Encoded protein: CASNQFGQPQHF.

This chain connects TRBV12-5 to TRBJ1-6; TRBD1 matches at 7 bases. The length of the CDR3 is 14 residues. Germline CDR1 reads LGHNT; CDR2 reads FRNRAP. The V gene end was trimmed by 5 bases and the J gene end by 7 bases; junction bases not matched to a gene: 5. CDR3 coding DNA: TGTGCTAGTGGTGAACAGGGGTCGAATTCACCCCTCCACTTT. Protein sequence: CASGEQGSNSPLHF.

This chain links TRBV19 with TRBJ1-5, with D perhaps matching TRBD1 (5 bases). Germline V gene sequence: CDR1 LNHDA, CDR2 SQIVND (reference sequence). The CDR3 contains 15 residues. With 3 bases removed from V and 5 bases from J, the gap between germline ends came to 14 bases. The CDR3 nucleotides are TGTGCCAGTAGTATTGGGTCCGGAGGGGATCAGCCCCAGCATTTT. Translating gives CASSIGSGGDQPQHF.

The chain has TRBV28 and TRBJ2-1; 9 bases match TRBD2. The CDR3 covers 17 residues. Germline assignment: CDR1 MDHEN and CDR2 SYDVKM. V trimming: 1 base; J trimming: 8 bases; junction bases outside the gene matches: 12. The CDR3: CASSLFRASGVVDEQFF. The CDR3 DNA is TGTGCCAGCAGTTTATTCAGAGCTAGCGGGGTTGTCGATGAGCAGTTCTTC.

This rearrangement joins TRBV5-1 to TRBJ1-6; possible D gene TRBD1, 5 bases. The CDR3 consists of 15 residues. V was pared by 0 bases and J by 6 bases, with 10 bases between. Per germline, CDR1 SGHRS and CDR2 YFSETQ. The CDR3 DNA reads TGCGCCAGCAGCTTGGCGCGGCAGGGTAATTCACCCCTCCACTTT. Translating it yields CASSLARQGNSPLHF.

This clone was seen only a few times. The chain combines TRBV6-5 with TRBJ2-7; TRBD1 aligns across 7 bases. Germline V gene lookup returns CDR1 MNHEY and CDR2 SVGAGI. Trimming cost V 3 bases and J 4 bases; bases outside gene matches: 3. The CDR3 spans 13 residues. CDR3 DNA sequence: TGTGCCAGCAGTTATGCGACAGGGTACGAGCAGTACTTC. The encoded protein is CASSYATGYEQYF.

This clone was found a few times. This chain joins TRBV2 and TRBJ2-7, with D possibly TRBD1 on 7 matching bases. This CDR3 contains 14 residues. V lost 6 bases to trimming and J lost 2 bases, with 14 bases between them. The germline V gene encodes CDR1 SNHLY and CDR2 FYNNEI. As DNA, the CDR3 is TGTGCCAGCAGGCGGGACAGCCAAGCCTACGAGCAGTACTTC. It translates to CASRRDSQAYEQYF.

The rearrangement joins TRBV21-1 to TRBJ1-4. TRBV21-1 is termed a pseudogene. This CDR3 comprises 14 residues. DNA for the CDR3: TGTGCCAGCAGCAAGTCGAAACGCGCCCTGGGACTGTTTTTT. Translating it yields CASSKSKRALGLFF.

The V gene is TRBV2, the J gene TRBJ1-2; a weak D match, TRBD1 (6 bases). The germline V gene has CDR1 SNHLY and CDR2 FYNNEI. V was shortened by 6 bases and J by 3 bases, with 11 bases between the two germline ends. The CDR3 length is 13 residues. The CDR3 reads CASRNRVDYGYTF. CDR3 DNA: TGTGCCAGCAGAAACAGGGTTGACTATGGCTACACCTTC.

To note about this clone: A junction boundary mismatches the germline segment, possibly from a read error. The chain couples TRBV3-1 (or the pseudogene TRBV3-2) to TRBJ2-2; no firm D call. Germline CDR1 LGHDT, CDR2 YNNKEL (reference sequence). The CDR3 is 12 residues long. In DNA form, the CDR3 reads TGTGCCAGCAGCCAGAACAACGGGGAGCTGTTTTTT. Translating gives CASSQNNGELFF.

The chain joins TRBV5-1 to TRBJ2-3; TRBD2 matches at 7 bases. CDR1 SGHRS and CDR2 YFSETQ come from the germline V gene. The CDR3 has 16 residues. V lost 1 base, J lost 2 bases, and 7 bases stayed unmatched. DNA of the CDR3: TGCGCCAGCAGCTTGTCGGCGGGGGTAGCCACAGATACGCAGTATTTT. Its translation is CASSLSAGVATDTQYF.

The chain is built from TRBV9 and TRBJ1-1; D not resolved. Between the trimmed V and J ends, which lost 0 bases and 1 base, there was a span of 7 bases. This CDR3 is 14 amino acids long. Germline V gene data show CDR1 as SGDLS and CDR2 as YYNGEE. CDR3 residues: CASSVVNRNTEAFF. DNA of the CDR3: TGTGCCAGCAGCGTAGTGAACAGGAACACTGAAGCTTTCTTT.

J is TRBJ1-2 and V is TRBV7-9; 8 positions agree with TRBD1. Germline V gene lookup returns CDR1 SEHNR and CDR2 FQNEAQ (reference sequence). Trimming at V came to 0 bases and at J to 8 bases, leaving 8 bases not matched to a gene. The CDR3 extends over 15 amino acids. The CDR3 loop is CASSLAAGQGRGYTF. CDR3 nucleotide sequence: TGTGCCAGCAGCTTAGCCGCCGGACAGGGCCGGGGCTACACCTTC. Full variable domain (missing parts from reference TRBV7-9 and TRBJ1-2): DTGVSQNPRHKITKRGQNVTFRCDPISEHNRLYWYRQTLGQGPEFLTYFQNEAQLEKSRLLSDRFSAERPKGSFSTLEIQRTEQGDSAMYLCASSLAAGQGRGYTFGSGTRLTVV.

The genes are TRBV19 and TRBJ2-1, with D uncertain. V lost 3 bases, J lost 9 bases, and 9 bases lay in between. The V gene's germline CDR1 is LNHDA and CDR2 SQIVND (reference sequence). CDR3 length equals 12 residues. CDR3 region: CASSIPQREQFF. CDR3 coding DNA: TGTGCCAGTAGTATCCCCCAGCGTGAGCAGTTCTTC.

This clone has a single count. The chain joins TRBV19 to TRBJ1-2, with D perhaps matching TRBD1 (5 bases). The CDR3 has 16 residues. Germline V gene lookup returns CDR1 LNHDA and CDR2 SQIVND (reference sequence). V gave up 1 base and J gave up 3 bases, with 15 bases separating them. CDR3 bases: TGTGCCAGTAGTATAGGTTCGTCCGGGACCGACTATGGCTACACCTTC. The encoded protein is CASSIGSSGTDYGYTF.

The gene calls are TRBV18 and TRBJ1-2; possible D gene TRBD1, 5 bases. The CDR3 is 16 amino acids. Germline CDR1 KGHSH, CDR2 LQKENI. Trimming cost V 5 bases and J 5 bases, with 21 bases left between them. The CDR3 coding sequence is TGTGCCAGCTCAGACCTGGAATCAGGGTCTCGGTATGGCTACACCTTC. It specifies CASSDLESGSRYGYTF.

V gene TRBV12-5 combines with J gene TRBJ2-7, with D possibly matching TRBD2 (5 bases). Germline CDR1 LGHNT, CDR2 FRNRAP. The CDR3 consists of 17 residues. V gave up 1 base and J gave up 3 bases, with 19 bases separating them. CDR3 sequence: CASGLARAAEAIYEQYF. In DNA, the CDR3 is TGTGCTAGTGGTTTGGCCCGGGCTGCGGAGGCTATCTACGAGCAGTACTTC.